The 14 T cell receptor beta chains listed next were all sequenced from one sample in a study of cytomegalovirus exposure and HLA in healthy donors. 13 Jbeta primers and 60 Vbeta primers were used for the PCR. TCRdb's table, derived via immunoSEQ multiplex PCR, lists solely in-frame clones and lacks some. Among around 150,000 clones listed, roughly 75% were seen once. Material: PBMCs. Receptors were obtained from a man aged 25 to 45 in good health and CMV-seronegative.

The rearrangement uses TRBV19 and TRBJ1-5; D perhaps matches TRBD1 (6 bases). The CDR3 is 17 amino acids. V shed 3 bases and J shed 0 bases, with 15 bases lying between them. Germline values: CDR1 LNHDA, CDR2 SQIVND (reference sequence). This CDR3 reads CASSISWTVHSNQPQHF. The CDR3 DNA follows: TGTGCCAGTAGTATTTCGTGGACAGTCCATAGCAATCAGCCCCAGCATTTT.

This rearrangement joins TRBV7-9 to TRBJ2-7; possibly TRBD1 for D (6 bases). From germline, CDR1 is SEHNR and CDR2 FQNEAQ (reference sequence). Trimming shortened V by 5 bases and J by 4 bases, and 15 bases separated the two germline ends. The CDR3 loop spans 14 amino acids. CDR3 loop: CASSSQGREYEQYF. The DNA for the CDR3 is TGTGCCAGCAGCAGCCAGGGGCGAGAATACGAGCAGTACTTC.

As to this clone: One end of the junction does not line up with germline, which may come from a read error. The J gene is TRBJ2-7, the V gene TRBV15, with 7 bases identical to TRBD1. The CDR3 runs 14 residues. CDR1 and CDR2 (germline): LNHNV, YYDKDF (reference sequence). This chain's CDR3 is CATSGDRAPYEQYF. DNA for the CDR3: TGTGCCACCAGCGGAGACAGGGCTCCCTACGAGCAGTACTTC.

The CDR3: CASSLKSGAYNEQFF. For the CDR3, the DNA is TGTGCCAGCAGCTTAAAGTCGGGGGCCTACAATGAGCAGTTCTTC. This chain joins TRBV7-2 and TRBJ2-1; D might be TRBD2 (6 bases). CDR1 SGHTA and CDR2 FQGNSA come from the germline V gene. This CDR3 comprises 15 residues. Between the trimmed V and J ends, which lost 2 bases and 2 bases, there was a span of 10 bases.

This clone was seen a handful of times. The V and J genes are TRBV28 and TRBJ2-3, with 13 positions matching TRBD2. CDR1 and CDR2 from the germline V gene are MDHEN and SYDVKM. The junction had 5 bases not matched to a gene; V was cut back by 6 bases and J by 5 bases. The CDR3 contains 15 residues. The DNA for the CDR3 is TGTGCCAGCAGCTGGACTAGCGGGAGTAGAGATACGCAGTATTTT. This sequence encodes CASSWTSGSRDTQYF.

This chain joins TRBV5-6 and TRBJ1-1, with TRBD1 matching 11 bases. V was clipped by 4 bases and J by 5 bases; unmatched bases: 4. The CDR3 runs to 14 residues. Germline V gives CDR1 SGHDT, CDR2 YYEEEE. In DNA form, the CDR3 reads TGTGCCAGCAGCATTGGGGACAGGGGGACTGAAGCTTTCTTT. Translated, it gives CASSIGDRGTEAFF.

The chain carries TRBV5-4 and TRBJ2-1; the match to TRBD1 covers 10 bases. The CDR3 runs 14 residues. Germline CDR1 is SGHNT and CDR2 is YYREEE (reference sequence). Trimming at V came to 2 bases and at J to 8 bases, leaving 4 bases not matched to a gene. CDR3 in DNA: TGTGCCAGCAGCTTCGACAGGGGGCGCGATGAGCAGTTCTTC. This sequence encodes CASSFDRGRDEQFF. The whole variable domain, remainder taken from reference TRBV5-4 and TRBJ2-1, is ETGVTQSPTHLIKTRGQQVTLRCSSQSGHNTVSWYQQALGQGPQFIFQYYREEENGRGNFPPRFSGLQFPNYSSELNVNALELDDSALYLCASSFDRGRDEQFFGPGTRLTVL.

This chain connects TRBV5-1 to TRBJ1-1; 8 bases are a match to TRBD1. The CDR3 spans 14 residues. Germline assignment: CDR1 SGHRS and CDR2 YFSETQ. Trimming cost V 4 bases and J 1 base; bases outside gene matches: 3. In nucleotides, the CDR3 is TGCGCCAGCAGCAAAGGGACAGGGAACACTGAAGCTTTCTTT. Its translation: CASSKGTGNTEAFF.

The genes are TRBV5-1 and TRBJ2-7; 7 bases line up with TRBD1. With 4 bases clipped from V and 0 bases from J, the junction kept 10 bases outside the gene matches. The germline V gene has CDR1 SGHRS and CDR2 YFSETQ. This CDR3 has 16 residues. CDR3 sequence: CASSTRQGFNSYEQYF. Here the CDR3 DNA reads TGCGCCAGCAGCACCCGACAGGGATTCAACTCCTACGAGCAGTACTTC.

The chain combines TRBV5-1 with TRBJ2-3, with 7 positions matching TRBD2. Looked up from germline, CDR1 is SGHRS and CDR2 is YFSETQ. The CDR3 extends over 15 amino acids. V shed 4 bases, J shed 6 bases, and the junction held 11 bases outside the gene matches. This chain's CDR3 is CASSAGEGSWDTQYF. Here the CDR3 DNA reads TGCGCCAGCAGCGCGGGAGAGGGCTCTTGGGATACGCAGTATTTT.

The gene calls are TRBV19 and TRBJ1-1; no clear D. V dropped 5 bases and J dropped 4 bases, with 8 bases sitting between them. The CDR3 extends over 12 amino acids. The germline CDR1 and CDR2 sequences are LNHDA and SQIVND (reference sequence). For the CDR3, the DNA is TGTGCCAGTAGTCACCAGCGCACTGAAGCTTTCTTT. Translation gives CASSHQRTEAFF.

This clone was observed a handful of times. V and J are TRBV15 and TRBJ2-1; 9 nucleotides agree with TRBD1. After removal of 3 bases from V and 4 bases from J, the junction contained 1 base not matched to a gene. Germline loops: CDR1 LNHNV, CDR2 YYDKDF (reference sequence). The CDR3 is 14 residues long. The CDR3 sequence is CATSSGQGYNEQFF. In nucleotides, the CDR3 is TGTGCCACCAGCAGCGGACAGGGGTACAATGAGCAGTTCTTC.

The rearrangement links TRBV5-1 to TRBJ2-2; TRBD1 agrees at 12 bases. Per the germline V gene, CDR1 is SGHRS and CDR2 is YFSETQ. Unmatched junction bases numbered 6, after V lost 4 bases and J lost 5 bases. The CDR3 loop spans 16 amino acids. The CDR3 loop reads CASSPGTGGVTGELFF. DNA of the CDR3: TGCGCCAGCAGCCCAGGGACAGGGGGCGTGACCGGGGAGCTGTTTTTT.

This clone was seen only once. V and J are TRBV7-6 and TRBJ2-6, with D tentatively TRBD1 (6 bases). Deletions cut 2 bases from V and 0 bases from J, with 20 bases between. The CDR3 is 20 amino acids. In germline, CDR1 is SGHVS, CDR2 FNYEAQ. CDR3 in amino acids: CASSLLRTVLASSGANVLTF. In DNA, the CDR3 is TGTGCCAGCAGCTTACTCCGGACAGTTCTTGCTAGCTCTGGGGCCAACGTCCTGACTTTC.